Listed below are T cell receptor beta chains from one sample, sequenced in a study of blood T cell repertoires in COVID-19. This table comes from immunoSEQ multiplex PCR, and its TCRdb copy is limited to in-frame clones, with some not included. The sample records 150,000 or so clones, less than 85% being singletons. The sequencing input was PBMCs or T cells enriched from blood (not recorded which). These receptors originate from a man in his 60s who had recovered from COVID-19. CDR3s include the opening cysteine and the closing phenylalanine or tryptophan. The order of the fields is V gene, D gene, clone size, J gene, CDR3 DNA, CDR3 protein. The D gene is left open where the match is weak. Some rows mark clone size as missing; the rest say once, few, many or name a class of expanded clone.

TRBV12-5	NA	NA	TRBJ2-2	TGTGCTAGTGGTTTGGATGACAGGCTGTCACCCGGGGAGCTGTTTTTT	CASGLDDRLSPGELFF
TRBV5-4	NA	NA	TRBJ2-3	TGTGCCAGCAGCTTTACTTTCTCCCCCGATACGCAGTATTTT	CASSFTFSPDTQYF
TRBV7-8	NA	NA	TRBJ1-1	TGTGCCAGCAGCTTACTTAATGACTTGAACACTGAAGCTTTCTTT	CASSLLNDLNTEAFF
TRBV19	NA	NA	TRBJ1-6	TGTGCCAGTAGTACACCCAGACAGGTGTACAATTCACCCCTCCACTTT	CASSTPRQVYNSPLHF
TRBV27	TRBD1	NA	TRBJ1-6	TGTGCCAGCAGTTTACTCGACAGGGGCACCTATAATTCACCCCTCCACTTT	CASSLLDRGTYNSPLHF
TRBV19	TRBD1	NA	TRBJ1-5	TGTGCCAGTACCAAACAGGGGGCTAATCAGCCCCAGCATTTT	CASTKQGANQPQHF
TRBV27	TRBD2	NA	TRBJ2-5	TGTGCCAGCAGTTTCCCTGTTCTCCCTCCGGGACTAGCGGACGTGTGGACCCAGTACTTC	CASSFPVLPPGLADVWTQYF
TRBV7-2	TRBD1	NA	TRBJ1-1	TGTGCCAGCAGCCACAGGGGGGAGGCTGGAGCTTTCTTT	CASSHRGEAGAFF
TRBV13	NA	NA	TRBJ1-1	TGTGCCAGCAGCTTACGGCGAGGCGCGGACACTGAAGCTTTCTTT	CASSLRRGADTEAFF
TRBV9	TRBD2	NA	TRBJ2-1	TGTGCCAGCAGCCCCCGGACGGGACTAGCGGGGGGATTTTACAATGAGCAGTTCTTC	CASSPRTGLAGGFYNEQFF
TRBV6-1	NA	NA	TRBJ2-7	TGTGCCAGCAGTGATACAGGTGATCCTTCCTACGAGCAGTACTTC	CASSDTGDPSYEQYF
TRBV5-1	TRBD1	NA	TRBJ2-7	TGCGCCAGCAGCCTTATCGACAGGGGGGACTACGAGCAGTACTTC	CASSLIDRGDYEQYF
TRBV12-3/TRBV12-4	NA	NA	TRBJ2-7	TGTGCCAGCAGTTTAGACGGGGACGAGCAGTACTTC	CASSLDGDEQYF
TRBV24-1	TRBD1	NA	TRBJ2-1	TGTGCCACCAGTGTGACAGGGGTACACAATGAGCAGTTCTTC	CATSVTGVHNEQFF
TRBV28	NA	NA	TRBJ1-1	TGTGCCAGCAGTTTCCGTACAGGGAACACTGAAGCTTTCTTT	CASSFRTGNTEAFF
TRBV19	NA	once	TRBJ1-5	TGTGCCAGTAGTTTCGAGGCCTATAGCAATCAGCCCCAGCATTTT	CASSFEAYSNQPQHF
TRBV15	TRBD1	NA	TRBJ2-2	TGTGCCACCAGCAGAGATTTGGGACAGGGAGGAAAACTTCCCACCGGGGAGCTGTTTTTT	CATSRDLGQGGKLPTGELFF
TRBV30	NA	once	TRBJ1-1	TGTGCCTGGAGTAGAGAGAACACTGAAGCTTTCTTT	CAWSRENTEAFF
TRBV11-2	TRBD2	NA	TRBJ2-5	TGTGCCAGCAGCTTGACTAGCGGGGGGCAGTACCAAGAGACCCAGTACTTC	CASSLTSGGQYQETQYF
TRBV5-6	TRBD2	few	TRBJ2-5	TGTGCCAGCAGCCCGGGAGGCAGGGAAGAGACCCAGTACTTC	CASSPGGREETQYF
TRBV3-1/TRBV3-2	NA	few	TRBJ2-2	TGTGCCAGCAGCCAAGATAGGGGTCCCGGGGAGCTGTTTTTT	CASSQDRGPGELFF
TRBV27	TRBD2	few	TRBJ2-7	TGTGCCAGCAGTTATTCTAGCGGGACCTCCTCCTACGAGCAGTACTTC	CASSYSSGTSSYEQYF
TRBV7-3	NA	NA	TRBJ1-1	TGTGCCAGCAGCCGCCAGGTGAACACTGAAGCTTTCTTT	CASSRQVNTEAFF
TRBV7-9	NA	once	TRBJ2-1	TGTGCCAGCAGCTTTGATTCGAGAAGCAATGAGCAGTTCTTC	CASSFDSRSNEQFF
TRBV6-2/TRBV6-3	NA	NA	TRBJ2-2	TGTGCCAGCAGTCTTACCGGGGAGCTGTTTTTT	CASSLTGELFF
TRBV3-1/TRBV3-2	TRBD2	NA	TRBJ2-7	TGTGCCAGCAGCCAAGAATCCCCCCAGCGGGAGGGCCCGAGGTCCTACGAGCAGTACTTC	CASSQESPQREGPRSYEQYF
TRBV11-1	TRBD2	NA	TRBJ2-1	TGTGCCAGCAGCTCAAGACTAGCCCATGAGCAGTTCTTC	CASSSRLAHEQFF
TRBV4-2	NA	NA	TRBJ1-2	TGTGCCAGCAGCCAAATTGGTATTCAGGGACACCTAAACTATGGCTACACCTTC	CASSQIGIQGHLNYGYTF
TRBV19	NA	NA	TRBJ2-2	TGTGCCAGTAGTACCACACTCTCCCGACTGGACAGCAACACCGGGGAGCTGTTTTTT	CASSTTLSRLDSNTGELFF
TRBV30	NA	NA	TRBJ2-5	TGTGCCTGTCGTCGTCAAGAGACCCAGTACTTC	CACRRQETQYF
TRBV27	NA	NA	TRBJ1-3	TGTGCCAGCAGTTTATCCTACCAGGGTGGAAACACCATATATTTT	CASSLSYQGGNTIYF
TRBV2	TRBD1	NA	TRBJ1-4	TGTGCCAGCAGCGATAGTAGACCGGGACAGGTGGTCAGAAAACTGTTTTTT	CASSDSRPGQVVRKLFF
TRBV7-2	NA	NA	TRBJ1-5	TGTGCCAGCAGCGTTGACAGGTCTAGCAATCAGCCCCAGCATTTT	CASSVDRSSNQPQHF
TRBV7-3	TRBD2	NA	TRBJ2-1	TGTGCCAGCAGCTTAAAAGGTTGGGCTAGCGGGTTAGATGAGCAGTTCTTC	CASSLKGWASGLDEQFF
TRBV15	NA	NA	TRBJ2-7	TGTGCCACCAGCAGAGGTGGCACCTACGAGCAGTACTTC	CATSRGGTYEQYF
TRBV4-2	NA	NA	TRBJ1-4	TGTGCCAGCAGCCAAGCGGCAAGCGGGCGACAGAATGAAAAACTGTTTTTT	CASSQAASGRQNEKLFF
TRBV7-8	NA	NA	TRBJ1-5	TGTGCCAGCAGCCCCCATGGCAATCAGCCCCAGCATTTT	CASSPHGNQPQHF
TRBV5-1	TRBD1	NA	TRBJ1-1	TGCGCCAGCAGCGTATCAGGGGGCAGGTCTGAAGCTTTCTTT	CASSVSGGRSEAFF
TRBV6-4	NA	NA	TRBJ2-2	TGTGCCAGCAGCGGACAGAACACCGGGGAGCTGTTTTTT	CASSGQNTGELFF
TRBV24-1	NA	NA	TRBJ2-2	TGTGCCACCAGTGATACTCAGGGTCCCGGGGAGCTGTTTTTT	CATSDTQGPGELFF
TRBV27	TRBD1	NA	TRBJ1-2	TGTGCCAGCAGTCCCGGGACAGGGAATGGCTACACCTTC	CASSPGTGNGYTF
TRBV7-2	TRBD2	NA	TRBJ2-5	TGTGCCAGCAGGAAAGCGGGAGGGCCGGAGACCCAGTACTTC	CASRKAGGPETQYF
TRBV28	NA	NA	TRBJ2-7	TGTGCCAGCCTCCCAGTGGGCTCGTACGAGCAGTACTTC	CASLPVGSYEQYF
TRBV12-3/TRBV12-4	NA	NA	TRBJ2-7	TGTGCCAGCAGAAATCAGGGTTCGTACGAGCAGTACTTC	CASRNQGSYEQYF
TRBV5-1	NA	NA	TRBJ2-1	TGCGCCAGCAGCTTGGCATCTCATGGGGGAGGGTTCTTC	CASSLASHGGGFF
TRBV11-2	NA	NA	TRBJ2-1	TGTGCCAGCAGCTTAGGCAGTTACAATGAGCAGTTCTTC	CASSLGSYNEQFF
TRBV6-5	NA	NA	TRBJ1-1	TGTGCCAGCACCAGATCAGAGGGAGGGAACACTGAAGCTTTCTTT	CASTRSEGGNTEAFF
TRBV5-1	TRBD1	NA	TRBJ1-5	TGCGCCAGCAGGGGACAGGAGAATCAGCCCCAGCATTTT	CASRGQENQPQHF
TRBV18	NA	NA	TRBJ1-2	TGTGCCAGCTCGCGAGCTACTAGGGAGGGCTACACCTTC	CASSRATREGYTF
TRBV9	TRBD1	NA	TRBJ1-1	TGTGCCAGCAGCGTAGTTTCCCACCCCGGACAGGGGAACACTGAAGCTTTCTTT	CASSVVSHPGQGNTEAFF
TRBV13	TRBD1	NA	TRBJ1-6	TGTGCCAGCAGCTTAGCTGGGACAGGGTTGAATTCACCCCTCCACTTT	CASSLAGTGLNSPLHF
TRBV25-1	NA	NA	TRBJ1-1	TGTGCCAGCAGTTTATTGGAGTACACTGAAGCTTTCTTT	CASSLLEYTEAFF
TRBV10-3	TRBD2	NA	TRBJ2-3	TGTGCCATTGAAGCGGGGGGCACAGATACGCAGTATTTT	CAIEAGGTDTQYF
TRBV20-1	NA	NA	TRBJ1-5	TGCAGTGCTAGTGTCAGTAGGGGGTATAGCAATCAGCCCCAGCATTTT	CSASVSRGYSNQPQHF
TRBV6-5	NA	NA	TRBJ1-6	TGTGCCAGCAGGAATCAGGAAAGTTCACCCCTCCACTTT	CASRNQESSPLHF
TRBV2	NA	NA	TRBJ1-2	TGTGCCAGCAGTGAGAGGTCTGACGGCGGCTACACCTTC	CASSERSDGGYTF
TRBV7-8	TRBD1	once	TRBJ1-5	TGTGCCAGCAGCTTGCAGACAGGGAGCAATCAGCCCCAGCATTTT	CASSLQTGSNQPQHF